This TCR beta chain was observed in a study of blood T cells in healthy people across ages. A J-beta primer mix and a sample-barcoded 5' primer were used in a second PCR of about 6 to 12 cycles. TCRdb reprocessed the 5' RACE reads via MiXCR and lists one record per CDR3 protein. The sample carries roughly 790,000 distinct CDR3 sequences, roughly 44% recorded once. The receptor was derived from a woman in her sixties or seventies in good health. The sequenced sample was blood.

The CDR3 loop reads CASSLGGAQGNYGYTF. CDR3 nucleotide sequence: TGTGCCAGCAGCTTAGGAGGCGCGCAGGGGAACTATGGCTACACCTTC. V and J are TRBV7-2 and TRBJ1-2, with D perhaps matching TRBD1 (6 bases). Germline CDR1 SGHTA, CDR2 FQGNSA. CDR3 length: 16 residues. V was shortened by 1 base and J by 2 bases, with 14 bases between the two germline ends.